These T cell receptor beta chains were read from a single sample in a study of blood T cell repertoires in COVID-19. The table came from immunoSEQ multiplex PCR; TCRdb's copy has only in-frame clones and leaves some out. The sample lists hundreds of thousands of clones; roughly 90% were seen once. The sample consisted of peripheral blood. The receptors here all came from a woman in her twenties or thirties with COVID-19, enrolled during active disease. The CDR3 runs from the conserved cysteine through the conserved F or W. The D gene is left open where the match is weak. Clone size is shown for a subset of rows, as once, few, many or a class of expanded clone.

d_call: .
j_call: TRBJ2-3
cdr3_length: 18
clone_size: .
v_call: TRBV24-1
cdr3_aa: CATSDKLGLVSGTDTQYF

d_call: TRBD1
j_call: TRBJ2-2
cdr3_length: 17
clone_size: once
v_call: TRBV24-1
cdr3_aa: CATSDWDRGRSSGELFF

d_call: .
j_call: TRBJ2-1
cdr3_length: 14
clone_size: .
v_call: TRBV6-2/TRBV6-3
cdr3_aa: CASSYGREVNEQFF

d_call: .
j_call: TRBJ1-4
cdr3_length: 18
clone_size: few
v_call: TRBV2
cdr3_aa: CASSEAPFGGRGNEKLFF

d_call: .
j_call: TRBJ2-6
cdr3_length: 17
clone_size: .
v_call: TRBV19
cdr3_aa: CASSISLVRAGANVLTF

d_call: TRBD1
j_call: TRBJ1-1
cdr3_length: 15
clone_size: .
v_call: TRBV27
cdr3_aa: CASSLYGTVNTEAFF

d_call: .
j_call: TRBJ1-4
cdr3_length: 14
clone_size: .
v_call: TRBV10-3
cdr3_aa: CAISTTGQHEKLFF

d_call: TRBD1
j_call: TRBJ1-2
cdr3_length: 15
clone_size: once
v_call: TRBV28
cdr3_aa: CASSPPGTANYGYTF

d_call: .
j_call: TRBJ2-1
cdr3_length: 15
clone_size: .
v_call: TRBV11-2
cdr3_aa: CASSPRQALEDEQFF

d_call: .
j_call: TRBJ1-1
cdr3_length: 14
clone_size: .
v_call: TRBV27
cdr3_aa: CASSLAEGVTEAFF

d_call: TRBD1
j_call: TRBJ1-5
cdr3_length: 15
clone_size: .
v_call: TRBV19
cdr3_aa: CASSMPRQGGQPQHF

d_call: TRBD1
j_call: TRBJ2-5
cdr3_length: 14
clone_size: .
v_call: TRBV7-2
cdr3_aa: CASSGQGVGETQYF

d_call: TRBD1
j_call: TRBJ2-5
cdr3_length: 15
clone_size: .
v_call: TRBV5-8
cdr3_aa: CASSLARTGQETQYF

d_call: TRBD1
j_call: TRBJ2-2
cdr3_length: 17
clone_size: once
v_call: TRBV7-2
cdr3_aa: CASSLTAGTANTGELFF

d_call: .
j_call: TRBJ1-1
cdr3_length: 14
clone_size: .
v_call: TRBV5-5
cdr3_aa: CASSFAGANTEAFF

d_call: .
j_call: TRBJ2-2
cdr3_length: 14
clone_size: .
v_call: TRBV4-1
cdr3_aa: CASSQKLSTGELFF

d_call: .
j_call: TRBJ1-2
cdr3_length: 15
clone_size: .
v_call: TRBV14
cdr3_aa: CASSQVRGDPYGYTF

d_call: .
j_call: TRBJ1-2
cdr3_length: 16
clone_size: .
v_call: TRBV7-2
cdr3_aa: CASSSPARQGDYGYTF

d_call: TRBD1
j_call: TRBJ1-2
cdr3_length: 13
clone_size: .
v_call: TRBV7-9
cdr3_aa: CASRRGQAWGYTF

d_call: TRBD1
j_call: TRBJ1-2
cdr3_length: 16
clone_size: .
v_call: TRBV15
cdr3_aa: CATSPRNLGQGYGYTF

d_call: .
j_call: TRBJ1-1
cdr3_length: 15
clone_size: .
v_call: TRBV3-1/TRBV3-2
cdr3_aa: CASSPLGREGTEAFF

d_call: .
j_call: TRBJ2-1
cdr3_length: 13
clone_size: .
v_call: TRBV5-4
cdr3_aa: CASSLGGDGEQFF

d_call: .
j_call: TRBJ1-1
cdr3_length: 15
clone_size: .
v_call: TRBV7-9
cdr3_aa: CASSLEAGRGTEAFF

d_call: .
j_call: TRBJ1-2
cdr3_length: 13
clone_size: .
v_call: TRBV5-4
cdr3_aa: CASSLGGGYGYTF

d_call: .
j_call: TRBJ2-1
cdr3_length: 17
clone_size: .
v_call: TRBV2
cdr3_aa: CASSEYVGGFSYNEQFF

d_call: TRBD2
j_call: TRBJ2-5
cdr3_length: 14
clone_size: .
v_call: TRBV3-1/TRBV3-2
cdr3_aa: CASSLVGGRETQYF

d_call: TRBD1
j_call: TRBJ1-6
cdr3_length: 15
clone_size: .
v_call: TRBV28
cdr3_aa: CASRRRGGANSPLHF

d_call: TRBD1
j_call: TRBJ2-5
cdr3_length: 15
clone_size: once
v_call: TRBV5-6
cdr3_aa: CASSLAEDREETQYF

d_call: TRBD1
j_call: TRBJ2-1
cdr3_length: 17
clone_size: once
v_call: TRBV3-1/TRBV3-2
cdr3_aa: CASSHVFRTGSYNEQFF

d_call: TRBD1
j_call: TRBJ2-2
cdr3_length: 15
clone_size: .
v_call: TRBV18
cdr3_aa: CASSPTGLNTGELFF

d_call: .
j_call: TRBJ2-5
cdr3_length: 15
clone_size: .
v_call: TRBV27
cdr3_aa: CASSFVGQSQKTQYF

d_call: .
j_call: TRBJ1-1
cdr3_length: 15
clone_size: .
v_call: TRBV10-2
cdr3_aa: CASSVLPTANTEAFF

d_call: .
j_call: TRBJ2-5
cdr3_length: 14
clone_size: once
v_call: TRBV7-2
cdr3_aa: CASSINRVQETQYF